This is a list of T cell receptor beta chains from one sample in a study of T cells expressing NK-cell markers. TCRdb reanalyzed the 5' RACE reads, giving one entry per CDR3 protein sequence and no DNA. This sample's table has hundreds of thousands of distinct CDR3 sequences. The sequenced material came from blood T cells: a sorted CD56 or NKG2C T cell subset, CD4+ or CD8+ T cells, or bulk PBMC T cells (not recorded which). These receptors were taken from a man aged 18 to 29 in good health. CDR3s include the opening cysteine and the closing phenylalanine or tryptophan.

cdr3_aa j_call v_call cdr3_length
CASSPAASYEQYF TRBJ2-7 TRBV4-3 13
CSAPGTPRETQYF TRBJ2-5 TRBV20-1 13
CASSWGRDYTF TRBJ1-2 TRBV7-2 11
CASSTTSGEETQYF TRBJ2-5 TRBV6-2/TRBV6-3 14
CAWSRLAVNTGELFF TRBJ2-2 TRBV30 15
CASSLSGTNYYEQYF TRBJ2-7 TRBV27 15
CASRTFRRMNTEAFF TRBJ1-1 TRBV27 15
CASSLALAIDYEQYF TRBJ2-7 TRBV5-1 15
CAWSVSLAEQYF TRBJ2-7 TRBV30 12
CASSRGTRQVLFF TRBJ1-4 TRBV11-2 13
CASSSGLAGDEQFF TRBJ2-1 TRBV5-1 14
CATSDLGRGLNEQFF TRBJ2-1 TRBV24-1 15
CASRPDRGGEQYF TRBJ2-7 TRBV12-3/TRBV12-4 13
CASSQNGLSGNTIYF TRBJ1-3 TRBV3-1 15
CASSLGGMASGRTNYNEQFF TRBJ2-1 TRBV12-3/TRBV12-4 20
CASTLDGNQPQHF TRBJ1-5 TRBV6-5 13
CASSPGLATLTQYF TRBJ2-3 TRBV5-6 14
CASSQEEGGTSATDTQYF TRBJ2-3 TRBV4-2 18
CASSQVAGVRYNEQFF TRBJ2-1 TRBV12-3/TRBV12-4 16
CASSDSTGDGYTF TRBJ1-2 TRBV6-4 13
CASSFRVGGRARSYNEQFF TRBJ2-1 TRBV6-2/TRBV6-3 19
CASSRQGFEQYF TRBJ2-7 TRBV7-9 12
CASSGGGLWGNQPQHF TRBJ1-5 TRBV12-3/TRBV12-4 16
CASSMGDSSTDTQYF TRBJ2-3 TRBV7-6 15
CASRANGKSDEQYF TRBJ2-7 TRBV5-1 14
CASSPAGAFNEQFF TRBJ2-1 TRBV19 14
CASSQGQAINEQFF TRBJ2-1 TRBV12-3/TRBV12-4 14
CASSLTLTGRGNEQFF TRBJ2-1 TRBV7-3 16
CASSPRVGRQETQYF TRBJ2-5 TRBV18 15